The next 22 T cell receptor beta chains were all read from a single sample in a study of a mutant IDH1 vaccine in newly diagnosed glioma (dated by TCRdb to about 2021). This sample's time point label indicates: baseline, week 1 (first vaccination visit). Reading the label with the study, this specimen's treatment or condition is: pre-vaccination baseline after standard-of-care therapy. Library preparation was by the immunoSEQ multiplex PCR assay. The source is immuneACCESS, and TCRdb retained only in-frame sequences with V and J called. Part of the clones is not carried over; for the studies checked, unresolved V genes explain less than half of this, and the remainder is unexplained. The sample table contains approximately 92,000 clones; only one count was recorded for roughly 75% of them. In total, the top ten clones hold 6.5% to 9.5% of the sample. The sequences come from PBMCs, collected from a glioma patient treated with radiotherapy, temozolomide or both. These receptors all stem from a middle-aged man with glioma.

The chain employs TRBV20-1 and TRBJ1-2, with D unclear. CDR1 and CDR2 from the germline V gene are DFQATT and SNEGSKA (reference sequence). Deletions cut 5 bases from V and 10 bases from J, with 14 bases between. CDR3 length equals 11 residues. The DNA of the CDR3 is TGCAGTGCTTTTCAGGACGTAACCTACACCTTC. Its translation: CSAFQDVTYTF.

This sequence joins TRBV19 and TRBJ2-2, with D possibly being TRBD1 (5 bases). The CDR3 loop spans 16 amino acids. Trimming took off 4 bases at V and 2 bases at J, with 14 bases between the two ends. The germline V gene encodes CDR1 LNHDA and CDR2 SQIVND (reference sequence). CDR3 nucleotide sequence: TGTGCCAGTAGTACCTCGACAGCCCACAACACCGGGGAGCTGTTTTTT. Its translation: CASSTSTAHNTGELFF.

This chain joins TRBV7-9 and TRBJ2-5, with 7 bases matching TRBD1. Germline V CDR1 and CDR2: SEHNR, FQNEAQ (reference sequence). The CDR3 spans 15 residues. V trimming: 5 bases; J trimming: 3 bases; junction bases outside the gene matches: 9. The chain's CDR3 is CASSQSTGLKETQYF. The CDR3 DNA reads TGTGCCAGCAGCCAATCGACAGGGTTGAAAGAGACCCAGTACTTC.

V usage is TRBV30 and J usage is TRBJ1-6; perhaps TRBD1 as D (6 bases). The CDR3 totals 15 residues. V dropped 1 base and J dropped 5 bases, with 12 bases sitting between them. CDR1 is GTSNPN and CDR2 is SVGIG in the germline V gene (reference sequence). CDR3: CAWSGWTADNSPLHF. The CDR3 bases are TGTGCCTGGAGTGGCTGGACAGCAGATAATTCACCCCTCCACTTT.

This chain joins TRBV2 and TRBJ2-3, with D perhaps matching TRBD2 (6 bases). In germline, CDR1 is SNHLY, CDR2 FYNNEI. Trimming pared 4 bases from V and 2 bases from J, leaving 10 bases between. CDR3 length equals 14 residues. CDR3 amino acids: CASSARTITDTQYF. In nucleotides, the CDR3 is TGTGCCAGCAGTGCAAGGACTATCACAGATACGCAGTATTTT.

This clone was recorded many times. The V and J genes are TRBV5-7 and TRBJ2-1; TRBD1 matches at 12 bases. TRBV5-7 is treated as an ORF (open reading frame) with a function not yet certain. This CDR3 has 15 residues. V shed 1 base, J shed 9 bases, and the junction held 5 bases outside the gene matches. CDR3 residues: CASSLRGQGAPEQFF. In DNA, the CDR3 is TGTGCCAGCAGCTTGAGGGGACAGGGGGCGCCTGAGCAGTTCTTC.

This clone is a singleton in its sample. The chain joins TRBV5-5 to TRBJ2-7; D perhaps matches TRBD2 (7 bases). This CDR3 spans 18 amino acids. Germline-derived CDR1 and CDR2 are SGHKS and YYEKEE (reference sequence). V lost 4 bases to trimming and J lost 5 bases, with 28 bases between them. The chain's CDR3 is CASSPSRGRGVFLDEQYF. The DNA for the CDR3 is TGTGCCAGCAGCCCATCGAGGGGGAGGGGCGTCTTTTTGGACGAGCAGTACTTC.

The V gene is TRBV29-1, the J gene TRBJ2-3; TRBD2 agrees at 7 bases. With V trimmed by 4 bases and J by 6 bases, 13 bases remained unmatched. The CDR3 covers 15 residues. CDR1 is SQVTM, CDR2 ANQGSEA, per germline. The chain's CDR3 is CSVAGLPPRGDTQYF. CDR3 bases: TGCAGCGTTGCGGGACTACCTCCTCGGGGGGATACGCAGTATTTT.

About this clone itself: The junction differs from germline at one of its ends, possibly a read error. The identical CDR3 is also encoded by other nucleotide sequences in the sample. The gene calls are TRBV2 and TRBJ1-6, with 10 bases matching TRBD1. CDR1 SNHLY and CDR2 FYNNEI come from the germline V gene. This CDR3 has 16 amino acids. DNA for the CDR3: TGTGCCAGCAGTGAGACAGGGGGCTCCTATAATTCGCCCCTCCACTTT. It translates to CASSETGGSYNSPLHF.

The V gene is TRBV29-1, the J gene TRBJ2-2; TRBD2 agrees at 16 bases. Trimming removed 5 bases from V and 4 bases from J; junction bases left unmatched: 4. The CDR3 extends over 16 amino acids. Germline CDR1 reads SQVTM; CDR2 reads ANQGSEA. DNA for the CDR3: TGCAGCGTTCCCGGGACTAGCGGGGGGGGCACCGGGGAGCTGTTTTTT. It codes for CSVPGTSGGGTGELFF.

The rearrangement links TRBV6-6 to TRBJ2-7; 15 bases are a match to TRBD2. Germline values: CDR1 MNHNY, CDR2 SVGAGI (reference sequence). The CDR3 is 16 amino acids. V lost 7 bases to trimming and J lost 3 bases; unmatched junction nucleotides: 7. In DNA form, the CDR3 reads TGTGCCAGCACCAGACCGGGACTAGCGGGAGGCTACGAGCAGTACTTC. The encoded protein is CASTRPGLAGGYEQYF.

The genes are TRBV18 and TRBJ2-7; D remains ambiguous. The CDR3 runs 13 residues. Germline lookup yields CDR1 KGHSH and CDR2 LQKENI. Between the trimmed V and J ends, which lost 2 bases and 3 bases, there was a span of 8 bases. In DNA form, the CDR3 reads TGTGCCAGCTCACCAAACTCGGACTACGAGCAGTACTTC. As protein: CASSPNSDYEQYF.

The gene calls are TRBV6-6 and TRBJ2-7; 7 positions agree with TRBD2. Germline V CDR1 and CDR2: MNHNY, SVGAGI (reference sequence). Losses at the gene ends were 8 bases for V and 3 bases for J; bases not matched to a gene: 10. The CDR3 extends over 14 amino acids. The CDR3 nucleotides are TGTGCCAGCGCCTCGGGGGGAAGGGGCTACGAGCAGTACTTC. Protein product: CASASGGRGYEQYF.

The chain combines TRBV5-1 with TRBJ1-4; possible D gene TRBD1, 6 bases. V lost 0 bases, J lost 8 bases, and 11 bases lay in between. CDR1 SGHRS and CDR2 YFSETQ come from the germline V gene. The CDR3 runs 14 residues. Written as DNA, the CDR3 is TGCGCCAGCAGCTTGGTCGGGACAAAAGAAAAACTGTTTTTT. It translates to CASSLVGTKEKLFF.

The CDR3 spells CASSVGVGALEQYF. The DNA of the CDR3 is TGTGCCAGCAGCGTAGGAGTAGGGGCCCTCGAGCAGTACTTC. This rearrangement joins TRBV9 to TRBJ2-7; tentatively, D is TRBD1 (5 bases). Deletions cut 0 bases from V and 6 bases from J, with 13 bases between. In germline, CDR1 is SGDLS, CDR2 YYNGEE. This CDR3 region has 14 residues.

V gene TRBV10-3 combines with J gene TRBJ2-1; TRBD2 agrees at 14 bases. CDR3 length: 17 amino acids. CDR1 and CDR2 (germline): ENHRY, SYGVKD. The J segment lost 2 bases and the V segment lost 8 bases, leaving 8 bases of the junction unmatched. The CDR3 sequence: CAISGTSGSGTYNEQFF. The DNA of the CDR3 is TGTGCCATCTCGGGGACTAGCGGGAGCGGGACCTACAATGAGCAGTTCTTC.

This clone was detected once. The chain uses TRBV7-2 and TRBJ2-7, with 9 nucleotides matching TRBD1. Per germline, CDR1 SGHTA and CDR2 FQGNSA. The J segment lost 2 bases and the V segment lost 5 bases, leaving 16 bases of the junction unmatched. The CDR3 is 18 residues long. CDR3 nucleotides: TGTGCCAGCAGCCTTAGATTTGGATCCCGGGACAGGGCCTACGAGCAGTACTTC. Its translation is CASSLRFGSRDRAYEQYF.

This chain links TRBV6-5 with TRBJ1-1, with D possibly matching TRBD1 (5 bases). Trimming left V 7 bases short and J 1 base short, with 7 bases between. CDR3 length: 12 residues. CDR1 and CDR2 (germline): MNHEY, SVGAGI. CDR3 amino acids: CASKGANTEAFF. DNA for the CDR3: TGTGCCAGCAAAGGGGCGAACACTGAAGCTTTCTTT.

The V call is TRBV10-3, the J call TRBJ1-1, with unresolved D. The CDR3 is 13 residues long. V was shortened by 9 bases and J by 5 bases, with 16 bases between the two germline ends. Germline V CDR1 and CDR2: ENHRY, SYGVKD. DNA for the CDR3: TGTGCCATTTCCCCTCCGGGTCGGACTGAAGCTTTCTTT. Translation gives CAISPPGRTEAFF.

The DNA of the CDR3 is TGTGCCAGCAGTGCCAGGGACTATGGCTACACCTTC. As protein: CASSARDYGYTF. V gene TRBV28 combines with J gene TRBJ1-2; tentatively, D is TRBD1 (5 bases). V dropped 5 bases and J dropped 3 bases, with 7 bases sitting between them. Germline-derived CDR1 and CDR2 are MDHEN and SYDVKM. The CDR3 runs to 12 residues.

This clone was detected a few times. The chain carries TRBV7-2 and TRBJ1-1; weak D call: TRBD1 (5 bases). The CDR3 consists of 14 residues. The germline V and J ends were trimmed by 5 bases and 3 bases, with 13 bases remaining between them. The germline V gene has CDR1 SGHTA and CDR2 FQGNSA. The CDR3 nucleotides are TGTGCCAGCAGCCAAGCAGGGTATGACACTGAAGCTTTCTTT. The encoded protein is CASSQAGYDTEAFF.

This sequence joins TRBV5-1 and TRBJ2-3; maybe TRBD2 (5 bases). V lost 4 bases and J 0 bases, leaving 18 bases between the germline ends. The germline V gene encodes CDR1 SGHRS and CDR2 YFSETQ. This CDR3 has 17 residues. The CDR3 DNA is TGCGCCAGCAGCGGGTTAGGACTCAGCCTTAGCACAGATACGCAGTATTTT. Translation: CASSGLGLSLSTDTQYF. Full variable domain (rest looked up from reference TRBV5-1 and TRBJ2-3): KAGVTQTPRYLIKTRGQQVTLSCSPISGHRSVSWYQQTPGQGLQFLFEYFSETQRNKGNFPGRFSGRQFSNSRSEMNVSTLELGDSALYLCASSGLGLSLSTDTQYFGPGTRLTVL.